Below, 15 T cell receptor beta chains from the same sample are listed, as sequenced in a study of monozygotic twins with cystic fibrosis. Measured with immunoSEQ multiplex PCR; TCRdb has only the in-frame clones, and not every one. The repertoire holds 30,000 to 40,000 clones, with around 65% as singletons. The sample comprised blood. Every receptor here comes from a girl under 18 with cystic fibrosis.

The chain links TRBV14 to TRBJ2-7; 8 bases agree with TRBD2. Looked up from germline, CDR1 is SGHDN and CDR2 is FVKESK. The J segment lost 0 bases and the V segment lost 3 bases, leaving 13 bases of the junction unmatched. This CDR3 is 18 amino acids long. CDR3 bases: TGTGCCAGCAGCCATCGGGGTAGCGGGGAGCACCTCTCCTACGAGCAGTACGTC. Translation gives CASSHRGSGEHLSYEQYV.

This chain links TRBV5-4 with TRBJ2-3; 14 bases match TRBD2. V shed 5 bases, J shed 3 bases, and the junction held 11 bases outside the gene matches. Germline V gene sequence: CDR1 SGHNT, CDR2 YYREEE (reference sequence). CDR3 length equals 18 residues. The CDR3 nucleotides read TGTGCCAGCAGTCTCGGGACTAGCGGGAGTATAGGGACAGATACGCAGTATTTT. It translates to CASSLGTSGSIGTDTQYF.

The chain recombines TRBV7-9 with TRBJ2-2; 10 positions agree with TRBD2. The CDR3 runs 17 residues. Trimming took 5 bases from V and 6 from J; bases not matched to a gene: 12. Germline assignment: CDR1 SEHNR and CDR2 FQNEAQ (reference sequence). The CDR3 nucleotides read TGTGCCAGCAGCCCCTGGACTAGCGGAGAGGGGTCCGGGGAGCTGTTTTTT. Translation gives CASSPWTSGEGSGELFF.

The CDR3 loop reads CASSSRGRTAYNEQFF. The CDR3 coding sequence is TGTGCCAGCAGCTCGCGAGGACGGACAGCGTACAATGAGCAGTTCTTC. The rearrangement links TRBV5-4 to TRBJ2-1, with D possibly matching TRBD1 (6 bases). Germline V gene lookup returns CDR1 SGHNT and CDR2 YYREEE (reference sequence). CDR3 length: 16 residues. Trimming stripped 3 bases from V and 4 bases from J, with 17 bases between.

The CDR3 bases are TGCGCCAGCAGCTTGGGAATCCAGGGGGCTCGGGAGCAGTACGTC. This sequence encodes CASSLGIQGAREQYV. The V gene is TRBV5-1, the J gene TRBJ2-7; 8 nucleotides line up with TRBD1. The CDR3 runs to 15 residues. CDR1 and CDR2 from the germline V gene are SGHRS and YFSETQ. V shed 0 bases, J shed 7 bases, and the junction held 9 bases outside the gene matches.

The rearrangement links TRBV19 to TRBJ2-1; no definite D call. V was trimmed by 3 bases and J by 1 base, leaving 4 bases between them. CDR1 LNHDA and CDR2 SQIVND come from the germline V gene (reference sequence). The CDR3 has 13 residues. This CDR3 reads CASSIGSYNEQFF. CDR3 sequence (DNA): TGTGCCAGTAGTATTGGGTCCTACAATGAGCAGTTCTTC.

The gene calls are TRBV10-3 and TRBJ2-3; 14 positions agree with TRBD2. The CDR3 runs 19 residues. The V segment lost 1 base and the J segment 6 bases; nucleotides outside the gene matches: 12. Germline loops: CDR1 ENHRY, CDR2 SYGVKD. CDR3 residues: CAISEWGLAGVLMRDTQYF. DNA for the CDR3: TGTGCCATCAGTGAGTGGGGACTAGCGGGAGTACTTATGAGGGATACGCAGTATTTT.

V and J are TRBV13 and TRBJ2-1; D may be TRBD1 or TRBD2 (6 bases each). The CDR3 consists of 18 residues. Per the germline V gene, CDR1 is PRHDT and CDR2 is FYEKMQ (reference sequence). Trimming pared 4 bases from V and 6 bases from J, leaving 25 bases between. CDR3 nucleotide sequence: TGTGCCAGCAGCTCCAAGGGGGGATTGATGGGCGTTACCAATGAGCAGTTCTTC. Its protein product is CASSSKGGLMGVTNEQFF.

The CDR3 DNA follows: TGTGCCAGCAGTACTACCCCCCCAGATACGCAGTATTTT. Translating it yields CASSTTPPDTQYF. The rearrangement links TRBV7-2 to TRBJ2-3; unclear D gene. CDR3 length: 13 amino acids. The V end was cut by 6 bases, the J end by 4 bases, with 11 bases between. The germline V gene encodes CDR1 SGHTA and CDR2 FQGNSA.

A single count supports this clone. The identical CDR3 is also encoded by other nucleotide sequences in the sample. The gene calls are TRBV7-2 and TRBJ2-6, with D unclear. CDR3 size: 15 residues. Germline V gene lookup returns CDR1 SGHTA and CDR2 FQGNSA. Trimming removed 1 base from V and 0 bases from J, with 4 bases in between. The CDR3 loop reads CASSLDSSGANVLTF. The CDR3 coding sequence is TGTGCCAGCAGCTTAGATTCCTCTGGGGCCAACGTCCTGACTTTC.

The chain combines TRBV9 with TRBJ1-1; D is unresolved. The CDR3 covers 13 residues. Looked up from germline, CDR1 is SGDLS and CDR2 is YYNGEE. V lost 0 bases and J 1 base, leaving 4 bases between the germline ends. In nucleotides, the CDR3 is TGTGCCAGCAGCGTAGACGGGAACACTGAAGCTTTCTTT. Translating gives CASSVDGNTEAFF.

This sequence joins TRBV7-2 and TRBJ2-7; D gene ambiguous. Germline lookup yields CDR1 SGHTA and CDR2 FQGNSA. The length of the CDR3 is 13 residues. Between the trimmed V and J ends, which lost 5 bases and 6 bases, there was a span of 14 bases. CDR3 in DNA: TGTGCCAGCAGCCGAGGCGGTTCGCTCGAGCAGTACTTC. Translation gives CASSRGGSLEQYF.

The chain has TRBV30 and TRBJ1-6; no definite D call. Trimming stripped 0 bases from V and 8 bases from J, with 8 bases between. In germline, CDR1 is GTSNPN, CDR2 SVGIG (reference sequence). This CDR3 region has 13 residues. DNA for the CDR3: TGTGCCTGGAGTGTACGGAAAGATTCACCCCTCCACTTT. Its translation: CAWSVRKDSPLHF.

This chain uses TRBV9 with TRBJ2-1, with 11 bases lining up with TRBD2. CDR1 is SGDLS and CDR2 is YYNGEE in the germline V gene. The CDR3 has 15 amino acids. V lost 3 bases and J lost 6; bases outside the gene matches: 5. This CDR3 reads CASSATSGRTNEQFF. As DNA, the CDR3 is TGTGCCAGCAGCGCCACTAGCGGGAGAACCAATGAGCAGTTCTTC.

This clone has only one observation. The rearrangement links TRBV19 to TRBJ1-2; D uncertain. Germline CDR1 is LNHDA and CDR2 is SQIVND (reference sequence). Deletions cut 1 base from V and 7 bases from J, with 16 bases between. The CDR3 contains 15 residues. CDR3 in DNA: TGTGCCAGTAGTATAGGTGTCCGGGTCTTGGGTGGCTACACCTTC. This gives the protein CASSIGVRVLGGYTF.